This TCR beta chain emerged from a study of blood T cell repertoires in COVID-19. Study background: The samples span acute and convalescent COVID-19 from the United States, Italy and Spain. PBMCs, B-cell-depleted T cells, or T cells provided the cDNA or gDNA that made up the material.

In the original analysis: Amplification of reference gene primers provided the estimated nucleated cell counts. Measured with immunoSEQ multiplex PCR; TCRdb has only the in-frame clones, and not every one. That table furnishes V, J and clone size, whereas the DNA furnished D and trimming. The repertoire holds approximately 320,000 clones, with approximately 88% as singletons. The length of the CDR3 is 16 residues. V was pared by 5 bases and J by 4 bases, with 11 bases of the junction left unmatched. Per germline, CDR1 KGHSH and CDR2 LQKENI. The clonotype originates from a woman under 30 who had recovered from COVID-19. The chain carries TRBV18 and TRBJ1-1, with 9 bases lining up with TRBD1. The sequenced sample was PBMCs or T cells enriched from blood (not recorded which). In nucleotides, the CDR3 is TGTGCCAGCTCATCCACCCTGGGACAGGGAGTCACTGAAGCTTTCTTT. Its protein product is CASSSTLGQGVTEAFF.